The 9 T cell receptor beta chains listed next were all sequenced from one sample in a study of response to subunit inactivated influenza vaccine (dated by TCRdb to the late 2010s). Libraries were made using RT-PCR. These reads were obtained on an Illumina HiSeq 2500. TCRdb handled the public reads itself, with Q25 trimming in fastp and clone calling in MiXCR, and kept productive beta chains. Each entry merges the rows of one CDR3 protein and shows their most common DNA and genes. Within this sample are some 850,000 distinct CDR3 sequences, with about 18% of them counted one time only. The ten largest clones take up roughly 10% of the sample. This specimen was PBMCs from blood, taken 5 days after vaccination. These receptor sequences come from a man aged 50 or older who received an inactivated influenza vaccine. Donor details come from another sample of the same person, matched by shared clones.

This clonotype was recorded a few times. The chain couples TRBV20-1 to TRBJ2-3; D is ambiguous. V was cut by 6 bases and J by 3 bases, with 13 bases left in between. This CDR3 is built from 13 residues. Germline loops: CDR1 DFQATT, CDR2 SNEGSKA (reference sequence). The chain's CDR3 is CSAPMIGTDTQYF. CDR3 in DNA: TGCAGTGCCCCGATGATAGGAACAGATACGCAGTATTTT.

The chain employs TRBV5-1 and TRBJ2-4; D gene uncertain. CDR1 and CDR2 from the germline V gene are SGHRS and YFSETQ. V was shortened by 4 bases and J by 11 bases, with 25 bases between the two germline ends. CDR3 length: 16 residues. CDR3 protein: CASSPQPGPIRGVQYF. Written as DNA, the CDR3 is TGCGCCAGCAGCCCCCAACCGGGCCCGATACGTGGAGTTCAGTACTTC. Based on the CDR3 plus reference TRBV5-1 and TRBJ2-4, the full variable domain is KAGVTQTPRYLIKTRGQQVTLSCSPISGHRSVSWYQQTPGQGLQFLFEYFSETQRNKGNFPGRFSGRQFSNSRSEMNVSTLELGDSALYLCASSPQPGPIRGVQYFGAGTRLSVL.

CDR3 sequence reads: CASSQEGRVWASDTQYF. CDR3 bases: TGTGCCAGCAGCCAGGAGGGGAGGGTTTGGGCCTCAGATACGCAGTATTTT. This chain joins TRBV4-2 and TRBJ2-3, with TRBD2 matching over 7 bases. The CDR3 runs to 17 residues. Trimming cost V 3 bases and J 4 bases; bases outside gene matches: 13. CDR1 and CDR2 from the germline V gene are LGHNA and YNFKEQ.

CDR3 protein: CASSYGVRSGTQYF. The CDR3, as DNA: TGTGCCAGCAGTTACGGCGTTCGTTCGGGGACCCAGTACTTC. The J gene is TRBJ2-5, the V gene TRBV6-5; D not resolved. Trimming removed 2 bases from V and 7 bases from J, with 14 bases in between. CDR1 and CDR2 from the germline V gene are MNHEY and SVGAGI. The CDR3 is 14 residues long.

This clonotype came up a few times. The chain combines TRBV11-2 with TRBJ2-2, with D possibly matching TRBD1 (5 bases). Trimming cost V 2 bases and J 5 bases, with 9 bases left between them. Germline assignment: CDR1 SGHAT and CDR2 FQNNGV. This CDR3 comprises 14 residues. The CDR3 coding sequence is TGTGCCAGCAGCTTACCCTCAGGGACCGGGGAGCTGTTTTTT. It translates to CASSLPSGTGELFF.

Turning to this clonotype: The junction departs from the called germline gene at one end, perhaps through a read error. The chain recombines TRBV20-1 with TRBJ2-1; D may be TRBD2 (5 bases). Germline assignment: CDR1 DFQATT and CDR2 SNEGSKA (reference sequence). This CDR3 spans 12 amino acids. The CDR3 coding sequence is TGTATGACCGGGAACTCCTACAATGAGCAGTTCTTC. It is translated as CMTGNSYNEQFF.

This clonotype was observed a handful of times. The chain employs TRBV6-6 and TRBJ1-2, with no clear D. From germline, CDR1 is MNHNY and CDR2 SVGAGI (reference sequence). Trimming shortened V by 0 bases and J by 8 bases, and 10 bases separated the two germline ends. The CDR3 spans 13 residues. In nucleotides, the CDR3 is TGTGCCAGCAGTTACTCGTCCGGGGTCGGCTACACCTTC. Translating it yields CASSYSSGVGYTF.

V is TRBV5-1 and J is TRBJ2-5, with TRBD2 identical over 7 bases. After removal of 0 bases from V and 0 bases from J, the junction contained 5 bases not matched to a gene. The CDR3 has 16 residues. In germline, CDR1 is SGHRS, CDR2 YFSETQ. The CDR3 region is CASSLAAGDHQETQYF. The CDR3 DNA follows: TGCGCCAGCAGCTTGGCCGCGGGGGACCACCAAGAGACCCAGTACTTC.

J is TRBJ1-1 and V is TRBV4-2, with D uncertain. Germline CDR1 is LGHNA and CDR2 is YNFKEQ. The V end was cut by 0 bases, the J end by 1 base, with 9 bases between. The CDR3 extends over 15 amino acids. CDR3 residues: CASSQDWGANTEAFF. The CDR3 DNA reads as TGTGCCAGCAGCCAAGATTGGGGAGCGAACACTGAAGCTTTCTTT.